Each of the 8 T cell receptor beta chains below was sequenced from the same sample in a study of blood T cells in healthy people across ages. A sample-barcoded 5' primer and a J-beta primer mix were used in a second PCR of about 7 to 12 cycles. TCRdb re-analysed the 5' RACE reads in MiXCR, keeping a single row per CDR3 protein. Here the sample spans 1,300,000 or so distinct CDR3 sequences, approximately 59% being singletons. Sequenced material: blood. The receptors shown here come from a man between 18 and 29 years old in good health.

The CDR3 DNA follows: TGTGCCAGCAGCCCCAGGGAGATGATCACTGAAGCTTTCTTT. Its protein is CASSPREMITEAFF. This chain links TRBV7-8 with TRBJ1-1, with a weak D call TRBD1 (5 bases). Germline CDR1 is SGHVS and CDR2 is FQNEAQ. This CDR3 contains 14 residues. V lost 5 bases and J 4 bases, leaving 14 bases between the germline ends. The entire variable domain, with the rest obtained from reference TRBV7-8 and TRBJ1-1, is as follows: GAGVSQSPRYKVAKRGQDVALRCDPISGHVSLFWYQQALGQGPEFLTYFQNEAQLDKSGLPSDRFFAERPEGSVSTLKIQRTQQEDSAVYLCASSPREMITEAFFGQGTRLTVV.

The chain links TRBV11-2 to TRBJ1-2; no clear D gene. The CDR3 is 14 amino acids. Germline values: CDR1 SGHAT, CDR2 FQNNGV. V was trimmed by 10 bases and J by 1 base, leaving 16 bases between them. The CDR3, as DNA: TGTGCCATCCCTTCGGCAGTTAATAACTATGGCTACACCTTC. The encoded protein is CAIPSAVNNYGYTF.

This sequence joins TRBV5-1 and TRBJ2-7; TRBD2 matches 10 bases. Germline assignment: CDR1 SGHRS and CDR2 YFSETQ. This CDR3 contains 13 residues. V gave up 4 bases and J gave up 6 bases; unmatched junction bases: 4. The CDR3, as DNA: TGCGCCAGCAGCAGGGGACTAGCGAGCGAGCAGTACTTC. Protein sequence: CASSRGLASEQYF.

The chain couples TRBV5-1 to TRBJ2-3; TRBD1 might be the D (6 bases). Per germline, CDR1 SGHRS and CDR2 YFSETQ. This CDR3 contains 13 residues. Trimming left V 7 bases short and J 3 bases short, with 12 bases between. CDR3: CASARDNTDTQYF. For the CDR3, the DNA is TGCGCCAGCGCCCGGGACAATACAGATACGCAGTATTTT.

The chain uses TRBV29-1 and TRBJ2-7, with 10 nucleotides matching TRBD2. The CDR3 length is 14 residues. The V gene end was trimmed by 6 bases and the J gene end by 2 bases; junction bases not matched to a gene: 7. Germline-derived CDR1 and CDR2 are SQVTM and ANQGSEA. The CDR3 DNA follows: TGCAGCGTCAGGACTAGCGGTGATGCCTACGAGCAGTACTTC. It translates to CSVRTSGDAYEQYF.

The CDR3 here is CASSSLATSTDTQYF. The CDR3 bases are TGTGCCAGCAGTTCACTAGCGACAAGCACAGATACGCAGTATTTT. The rearrangement links TRBV6-5 to TRBJ2-3; 7 nucleotides match TRBD2. The V segment lost 4 bases and the J segment 0 bases; nucleotides outside the gene matches: 4. Germline V CDR1 and CDR2: MNHEY, SVGAGI. The CDR3 contains 15 residues.

The V call is TRBV12-3 or TRBV12-4, the J call TRBJ2-3; 12 bases fit TRBD2. The junction had 15 bases not matched to a gene; V was cut back by 6 bases and J by 2 bases. There are 19 residues in the CDR3. CDR3 nucleotide sequence: TGTGCCAGCAGCTTTTCGAGACTAGCGGGGGCCTCCCACACAGATACGCAGTATTTT. It specifies CASSFSRLAGASHTDTQYF.

The rearrangement links TRBV20-1 to TRBJ2-1; 7 bases fit TRBD2. Per germline, CDR1 DFQATT and CDR2 SNEGSKA (reference sequence). The CDR3 covers 14 residues. Trimming at V came to 3 bases and at J to 4 bases, leaving 6 bases not matched to a gene. The CDR3 region is CSASLGGSYNEQFF. The CDR3 region has the DNA TGCAGTGCTAGTTTAGGCGGGAGTTACAATGAGCAGTTCTTC.